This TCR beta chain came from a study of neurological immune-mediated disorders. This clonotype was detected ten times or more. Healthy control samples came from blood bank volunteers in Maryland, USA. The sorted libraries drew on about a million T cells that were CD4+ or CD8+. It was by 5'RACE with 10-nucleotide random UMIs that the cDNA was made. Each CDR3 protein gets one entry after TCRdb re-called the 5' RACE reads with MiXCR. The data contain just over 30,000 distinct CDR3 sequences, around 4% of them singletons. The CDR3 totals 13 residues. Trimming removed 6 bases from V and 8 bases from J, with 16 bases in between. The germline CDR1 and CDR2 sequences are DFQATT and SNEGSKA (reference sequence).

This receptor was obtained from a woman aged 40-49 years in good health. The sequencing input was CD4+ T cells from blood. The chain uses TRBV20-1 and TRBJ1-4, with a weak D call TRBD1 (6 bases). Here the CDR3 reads CSASGTRKEKLFF. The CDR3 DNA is TGCAGTGCGTCCGGGACAAGGAAGGAAAAACTGTTTTTT.